The source of this T cell receptor (beta chain) is a study of blood T cell repertoires in COVID-19. About the study: Sites in the United States, Italy and Spain provided acute and convalescent COVID-19 samples. Sources were T cells, B-cell-depleted T cells, or PBMCs; the material itself was cDNA or gDNA.

In the study's own analysis: It was from reference gene primer amplification that nucleated cell counts were estimated. Here immunoSEQ multiplex PCR was the method, and the copy in TCRdb shows in-frame clones only, minus some. V, J and clone size reflect that table, while D and trimming were determined from the DNA. Of approximately 400,000 clones listed, about four fifths are singletons. CDR1 and CDR2 (germline): SGHRS, YFSETQ. The V and J ends lost 0 bases and 7 bases, in that order; junction bases with no gene match: 7. The CDR3 is 15 residues long. The chain links TRBV5-1 to TRBJ2-1; TRBD1 matches at 7 bases. Specimen: peripheral blood. The sequence was obtained from a human donor with acute or convalescent COVID-19. The donor label of this sample is uncertain. As DNA, the CDR3 is TGCGCCAGCAGCTTGGACAGGGGTAGAAGGAATGAGCAGTTCTTC. Amino acids: CASSLDRGRRNEQFF.